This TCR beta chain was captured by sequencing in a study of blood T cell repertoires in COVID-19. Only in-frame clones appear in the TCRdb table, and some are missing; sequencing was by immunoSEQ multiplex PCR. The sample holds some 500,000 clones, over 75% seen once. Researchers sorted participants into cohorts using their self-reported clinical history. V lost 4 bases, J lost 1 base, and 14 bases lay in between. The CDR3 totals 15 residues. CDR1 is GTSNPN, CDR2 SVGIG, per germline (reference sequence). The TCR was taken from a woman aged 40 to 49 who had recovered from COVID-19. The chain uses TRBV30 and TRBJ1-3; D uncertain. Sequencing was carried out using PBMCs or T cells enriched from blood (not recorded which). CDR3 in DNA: TGTGCCTGGACGCCGGGTCCGCCATCTGGAAACACCATATATTTT. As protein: CAWTPGPPSGNTIYF.